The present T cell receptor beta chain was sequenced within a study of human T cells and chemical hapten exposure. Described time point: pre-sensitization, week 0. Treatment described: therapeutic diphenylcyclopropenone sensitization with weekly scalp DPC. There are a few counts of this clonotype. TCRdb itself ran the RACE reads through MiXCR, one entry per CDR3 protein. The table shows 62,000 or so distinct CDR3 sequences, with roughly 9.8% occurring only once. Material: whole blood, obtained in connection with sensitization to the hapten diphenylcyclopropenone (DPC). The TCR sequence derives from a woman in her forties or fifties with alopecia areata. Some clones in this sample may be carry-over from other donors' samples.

The CDR3 DNA is TGCGCCAGCAGCCAAGATTTAGGACAGAGAGACACTGAAGCTTTCTTT. Its protein is CASSQDLGQRDTEAFF. The rearrangement joins TRBV4-3 to TRBJ1-1, with D maybe TRBD1 (6 bases). The CDR3 runs 16 residues. The V gene's germline CDR1 is LGHNA and CDR2 YSLEER. The ends were cut back, 0 bases at V and 3 bases at J, with 14 bases in the middle.